This T cell receptor (beta chain) derives from a study of control samples from healthy donors and cancer patients. Some clones are missing from TCRdb's copy, which holds only in-frame ones; the method was immunoSEQ multiplex PCR. The table lists 250,000 to 300,000 clones, around 80% of them singletons, with 10% to 15% in the top ten. This CDR3 has 16 amino acids. Germline CDR1 MDHEN, CDR2 SYDVKM. The ends were cut back, 6 bases at V and 0 bases at J, with 15 bases in the middle. The rearrangement uses TRBV28 and TRBJ1-3; maybe TRBD1 (5 bases). The TCR comes from a woman aged 55-70 years with lung cancer. The sequenced sample was PBMCs. The DNA of the CDR3 is TGTGCCAGCAGCCCCGGGGGGGTGTTCTCTGGAAACACCATATATTTT. As protein: CASSPGGVFSGNTIYF.